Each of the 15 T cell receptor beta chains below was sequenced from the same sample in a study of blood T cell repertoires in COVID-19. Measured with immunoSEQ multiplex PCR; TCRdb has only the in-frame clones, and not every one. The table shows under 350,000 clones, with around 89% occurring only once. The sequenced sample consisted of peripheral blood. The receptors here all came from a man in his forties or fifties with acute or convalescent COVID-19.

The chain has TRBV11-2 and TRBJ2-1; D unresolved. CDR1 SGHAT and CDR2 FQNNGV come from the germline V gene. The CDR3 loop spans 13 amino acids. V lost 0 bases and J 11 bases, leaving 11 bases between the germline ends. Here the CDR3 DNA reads TGTGCCAGCAGCTTAGATATGGCAATTAAGCAGTTCTTC. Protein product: CASSLDMAIKQFF.

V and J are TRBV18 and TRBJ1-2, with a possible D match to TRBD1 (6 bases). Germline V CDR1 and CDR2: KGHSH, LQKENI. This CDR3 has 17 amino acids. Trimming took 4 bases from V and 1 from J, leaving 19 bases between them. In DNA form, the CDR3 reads TGTGCCAGCTCACGAATCCCACAGGGCCGCGTTAACTATGGCTACACCTTC. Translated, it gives CASSRIPQGRVNYGYTF.

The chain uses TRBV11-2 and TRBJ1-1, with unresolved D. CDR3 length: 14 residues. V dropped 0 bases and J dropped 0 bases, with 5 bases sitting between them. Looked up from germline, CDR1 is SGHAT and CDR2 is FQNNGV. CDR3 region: CASSLELLNTEAFF. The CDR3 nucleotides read TGTGCCAGCAGCTTAGAACTCCTGAACACTGAAGCTTTCTTT.

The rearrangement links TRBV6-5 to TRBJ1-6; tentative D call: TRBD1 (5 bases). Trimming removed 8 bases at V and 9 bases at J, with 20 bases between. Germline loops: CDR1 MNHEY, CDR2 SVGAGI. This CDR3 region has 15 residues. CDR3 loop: CASAPPGLTGSPLHF. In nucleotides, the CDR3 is TGTGCCAGCGCCCCCCCGGGACTGACGGGTTCACCCCTCCACTTT.

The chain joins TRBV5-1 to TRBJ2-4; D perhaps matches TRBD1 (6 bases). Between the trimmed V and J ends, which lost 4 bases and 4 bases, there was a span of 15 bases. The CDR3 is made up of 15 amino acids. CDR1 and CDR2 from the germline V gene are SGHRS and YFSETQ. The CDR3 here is CASSATSGEKNIQYF. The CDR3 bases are TGCGCCAGCAGCGCCACCTCAGGGGAAAAAAACATTCAGTACTTC.

The CDR3 coding sequence is TGTGCCAGCAGCCCCGGGGGCTACGAGCAGTACTTC. The encoded protein is CASSPGGYEQYF. The chain employs TRBV11-1 and TRBJ2-7; maybe TRBD2 (6 bases). The CDR3 covers 12 residues. V was pared by 5 bases and J by 3 bases, with 8 bases between. Germline V lookup: CDR1 SGHAT, CDR2 FQDESV (reference sequence).

Here the CDR3 reads CASSPPTGGSSTEAFF. The DNA of the CDR3 is TGTGCCAGCAGTCCCCCGACGGGGGGCTCGAGCACTGAAGCTTTCTTT. The rearrangement uses TRBV7-6 and TRBJ1-1; a weak D match, TRBD1 (6 bases). From germline, CDR1 is SGHVS and CDR2 FNYEAQ. V lost 6 bases, J lost 4 bases, and 21 bases lay in between. The CDR3 totals 16 residues.

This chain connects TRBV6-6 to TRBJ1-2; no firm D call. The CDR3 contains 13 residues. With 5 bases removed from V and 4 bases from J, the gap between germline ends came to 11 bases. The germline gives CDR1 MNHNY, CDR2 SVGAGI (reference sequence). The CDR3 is CASSTADFYGYTF. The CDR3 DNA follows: TGTGCCAGCAGTACCGCGGATTTCTATGGCTACACCTTC.

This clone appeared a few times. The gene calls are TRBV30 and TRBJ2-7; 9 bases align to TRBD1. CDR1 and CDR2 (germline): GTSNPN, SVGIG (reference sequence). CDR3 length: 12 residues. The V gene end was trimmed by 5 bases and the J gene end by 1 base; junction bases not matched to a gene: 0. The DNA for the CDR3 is TGTGCCTGGGGGACAGGGTCCTACGAGCAGTACTTC. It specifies CAWGTGSYEQYF.

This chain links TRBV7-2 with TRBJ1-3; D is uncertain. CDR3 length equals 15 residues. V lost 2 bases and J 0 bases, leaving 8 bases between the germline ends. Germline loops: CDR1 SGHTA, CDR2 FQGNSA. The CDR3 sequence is CASSLTASSGNTIYF. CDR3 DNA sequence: TGTGCCAGCAGCTTAACCGCGAGCTCTGGAAACACCATATATTTT.

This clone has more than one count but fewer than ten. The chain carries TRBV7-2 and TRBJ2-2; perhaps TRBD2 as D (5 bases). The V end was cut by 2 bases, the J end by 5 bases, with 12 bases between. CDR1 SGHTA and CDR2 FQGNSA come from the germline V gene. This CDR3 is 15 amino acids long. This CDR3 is CASSLFSGQTGELFF. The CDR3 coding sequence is TGTGCCAGCAGCTTATTCAGCGGTCAGACCGGGGAGCTGTTTTTT.

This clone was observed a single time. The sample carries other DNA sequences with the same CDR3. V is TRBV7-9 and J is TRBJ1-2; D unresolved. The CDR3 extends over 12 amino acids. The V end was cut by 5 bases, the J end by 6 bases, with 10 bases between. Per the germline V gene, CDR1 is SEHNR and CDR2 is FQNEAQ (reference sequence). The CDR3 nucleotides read TGTGCCAGCAGCCGGGAGGGCGATGGCTACACCTTC. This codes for CASSREGDGYTF.

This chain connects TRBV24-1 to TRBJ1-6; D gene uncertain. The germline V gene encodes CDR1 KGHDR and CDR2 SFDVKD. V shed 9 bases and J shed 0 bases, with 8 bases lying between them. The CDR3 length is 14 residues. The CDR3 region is CATRGSSYNSPLHF. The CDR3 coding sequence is TGTGCCACCCGGGGAAGCTCCTATAATTCACCCCTCCACTTT.

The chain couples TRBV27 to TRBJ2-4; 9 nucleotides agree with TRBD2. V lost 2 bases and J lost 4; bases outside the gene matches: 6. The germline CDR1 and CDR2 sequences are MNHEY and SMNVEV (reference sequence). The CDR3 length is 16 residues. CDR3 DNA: TGTGCCAGCAGTTTAGGTAGCGGGAGTTTAAAAAACATTCAGTACTTC. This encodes CASSLGSGSLKNIQYF.

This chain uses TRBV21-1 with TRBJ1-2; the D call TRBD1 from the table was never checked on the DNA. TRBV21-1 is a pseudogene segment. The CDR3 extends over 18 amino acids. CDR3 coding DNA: TGTGCCAGCAGCAAGGCCCCGGACAGGGGGCAAGCTAACTATGGCTACACCTTC. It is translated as CASSKAPDRGQANYGYTF.